A single T cell receptor beta chain is shown here with its context. Its antigen is as yet unknown. The data stem from a study of radiotherapy plus CTLA-4 blockade in lung cancer. Study details: Objective responses were seen in around 18% of patients, disease control in less than 40%. Study results and caveats: Expansion of tumor-derived TCR clones was observed in blood after radiotherapy plus ipilimumab.

Generated by immunoSEQ multiplex PCR, the TCRdb table keeps only in-frame clones and is missing some. The sample shows some 90,000 clones, approximately 83% of them seen only once. People whose metastatic non-small-cell lung cancer was chemo-refractory got focal radiation along with CTLA-4 blockade by ipilimumab. The specimen comprised peripheral blood, sampled from a patient treated with radiotherapy plus ipilimumab. The receptor was isolated from a human donor with non-small cell lung cancer who had a partial response to radiotherapy plus ipilimumab.

Here the CDR3 DNA reads TGTGCCAGTAGCCTTGACAGGGAAGATACGCAGTATTTT. It is translated as CASSLDREDTQYF. The chain is built from TRBV19 and TRBJ2-3; 7 positions match TRBD1. The CDR3 sequence is 13 residues long. CDR1 is LNHDA and CDR2 is SQIVND in the germline V gene (reference sequence). V dropped 6 bases and J dropped 5; count of bases not matched to a gene: 5.